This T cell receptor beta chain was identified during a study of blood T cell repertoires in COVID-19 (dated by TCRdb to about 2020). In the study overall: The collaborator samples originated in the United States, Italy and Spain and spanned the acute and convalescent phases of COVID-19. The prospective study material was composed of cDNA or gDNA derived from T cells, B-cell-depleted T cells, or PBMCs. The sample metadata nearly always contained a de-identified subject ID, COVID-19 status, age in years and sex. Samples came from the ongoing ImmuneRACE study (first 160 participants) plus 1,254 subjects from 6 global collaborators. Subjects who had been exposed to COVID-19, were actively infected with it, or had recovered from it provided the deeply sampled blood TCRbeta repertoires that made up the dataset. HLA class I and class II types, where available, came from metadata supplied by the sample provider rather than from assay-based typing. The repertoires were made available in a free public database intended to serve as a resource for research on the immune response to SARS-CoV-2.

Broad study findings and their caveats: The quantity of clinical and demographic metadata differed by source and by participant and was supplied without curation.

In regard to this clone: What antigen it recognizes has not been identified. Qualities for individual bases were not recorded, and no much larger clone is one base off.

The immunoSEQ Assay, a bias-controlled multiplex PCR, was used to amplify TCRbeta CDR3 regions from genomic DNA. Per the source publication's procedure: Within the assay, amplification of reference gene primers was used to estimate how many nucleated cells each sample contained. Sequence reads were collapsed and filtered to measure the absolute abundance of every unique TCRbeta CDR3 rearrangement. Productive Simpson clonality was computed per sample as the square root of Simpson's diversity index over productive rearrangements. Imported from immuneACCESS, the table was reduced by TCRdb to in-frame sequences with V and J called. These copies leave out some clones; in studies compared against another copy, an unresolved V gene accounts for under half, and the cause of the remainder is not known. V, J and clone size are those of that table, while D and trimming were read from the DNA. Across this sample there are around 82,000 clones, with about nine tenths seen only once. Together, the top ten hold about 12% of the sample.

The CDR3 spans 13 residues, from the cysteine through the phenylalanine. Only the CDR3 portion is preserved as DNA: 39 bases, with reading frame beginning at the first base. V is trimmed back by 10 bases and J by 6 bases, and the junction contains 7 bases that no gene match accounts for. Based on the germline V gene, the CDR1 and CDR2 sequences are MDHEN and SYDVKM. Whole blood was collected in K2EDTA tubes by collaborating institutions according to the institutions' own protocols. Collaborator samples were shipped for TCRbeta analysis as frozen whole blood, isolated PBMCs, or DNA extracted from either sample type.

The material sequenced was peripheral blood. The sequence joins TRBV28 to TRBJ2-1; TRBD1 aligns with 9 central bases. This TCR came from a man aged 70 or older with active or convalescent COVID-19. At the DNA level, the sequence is TGTGCCACCTTCCGGGACAGGGTCAATGAGCAGTTCTTC. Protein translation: CATFRDRVNEQFF.